The 13 T cell receptor beta chains below come from one sample, sequenced in a study of blood T cell repertoires in COVID-19 (TCRdb year 2020). Library preparation was by the immunoSEQ multiplex PCR assay. As stored in TCRdb, this immuneACCESS dataset retains in-frame rearrangements with V and J assigned. A fraction of the clones does not appear; measured against another copy, unresolved V genes explain less than half of the discrepancy, and the remainder lacks a known reason. The table for this sample lists 150,000 to 200,000 clones; about four fifths of them were counted only once. The ten largest account for more than 10% of the sample. Sequencing used peripheral blood. The receptors stem from a woman of 80 years or more with COVID-19, enrolled during active disease.

CDR3 nucleotide sequence: TGTGCCAGCAGCCCCAACGAGGGGACAGGGTACGAAAAACTGTTTTTT. The encoded protein is CASSPNEGTGYEKLFF. The chain is built from TRBV27 and TRBJ1-4; 9 bases match TRBD1. The CDR3 length is 16 residues. The V segment lost 6 bases and the J segment 8 bases; nucleotides outside the gene matches: 13. Germline V CDR1 and CDR2: MNHEY, SMNVEV (reference sequence).

The V gene is TRBV19, the J gene TRBJ2-7; D unclear. This CDR3 spans 11 amino acids. CDR1 and CDR2 (germline): LNHDA, SQIVND (reference sequence). The V end lost 4 bases, the J end lost 3 bases, and 4 bases lay between the germline ends. In DNA form, the CDR3 reads TGTGCCAGTAGTAATCACTACGAGCAGTACTTC. It encodes CASSNHYEQYF. Using reference TRBV19 and TRBJ2-7 for the parts outside the CDR3, the full variable domain is DGGITQSPKYLFRKEGQNVTLSCEQNLNHDAMYWYRQDPGQGLRLIYYSQIVNDFQKGDIAEGYSVSREKKESFPLTVTSAQKNPTAFYLCASSNHYEQYFGPGTRLTVT.

The rearrangement links TRBV2 to TRBJ2-7; 8 bases line up with TRBD2. Looked up from germline, CDR1 is SNHLY and CDR2 is FYNNEI. Trimming at V came to 4 bases and at J to 2 bases, leaving 4 bases not matched to a gene. The CDR3 totals 14 residues. The CDR3 reads CASSAASGPYEQYF. The CDR3 coding sequence is TGTGCCAGCAGTGCCGCTAGCGGGCCCTACGAGCAGTACTTC. The complete variable domain, with remaining parts taken from reference TRBV2 and TRBJ2-7, reads EPEVTQTPSHQVTQMGQEVILRCVPISNHLYFYWYRQILGQKVEFLVSFYNNEISEKSEIFDDQFSVERPDGSNFTLKIRSTKLEDSAMYFCASSAASGPYEQYFGPGTRLTVT.

The rearrangement links TRBV7-9 to TRBJ1-2; D remains ambiguous. V shed 5 bases and J shed 3 bases, with 10 bases lying between them. The CDR3 has 13 residues. Germline CDR1 reads SEHNR; CDR2 reads FQNEAQ (reference sequence). Written as DNA, the CDR3 is TGTGCCAGCAGCCCGCGGCAGCACTATGGCTACACCTTC. Translating it yields CASSPRQHYGYTF.

CDR3 residues: CASSPAGTGGPNTEAFF. CDR3 DNA: TGTGCCAGCAGTCCGGCCGGGACAGGGGGACCAAACACTGAAGCTTTCTTT. The V and J genes are TRBV27 and TRBJ1-1, with 11 bases aligning to TRBD1. The V gene's germline CDR1 is MNHEY and CDR2 SMNVEV (reference sequence). There are 17 residues in the CDR3. Trimming at V came to 5 bases and at J to 2 bases, leaving 10 bases not matched to a gene.

The CDR3 nucleotides read TGTGCCAGCAGCGAGGGACAGGACAATTCACCCCTCCACTTT. Amino acid sequence: CASSEGQDNSPLHF. The chain recombines TRBV11-2 with TRBJ1-6, with TRBD1 identical over 8 bases. With 5 bases clipped from V and 7 bases from J, the junction kept 4 bases outside the gene matches. Germline V CDR1 and CDR2: SGHAT, FQNNGV. This CDR3 contains 14 residues.

This sequence joins TRBV7-9 and TRBJ1-2, with 9 bases fitting TRBD1. Germline loops: CDR1 SEHNR, CDR2 FQNEAQ (reference sequence). The CDR3 loop spans 14 amino acids. Trimming removed 4 bases from V and 7 bases from J; junction bases left unmatched: 7. The CDR3 region is CASSSTGGMSGYTF. In nucleotides, the CDR3 is TGTGCCAGCAGCTCGACAGGGGGAATGAGTGGCTACACCTTC.

J is TRBJ1-4 and V is TRBV19; no definite D call. Between the trimmed V and J ends, which lost 7 bases and 3 bases, there was a span of 9 bases. This CDR3 is 13 amino acids long. Per the germline V gene, CDR1 is LNHDA and CDR2 is SQIVND (reference sequence). The CDR3 is CASKESANEKLFF. CDR3 nucleotide sequence: TGTGCCAGTAAGGAGAGCGCTAATGAAAAACTGTTTTTT. Full variable domain (outside the CDR3, taken from reference TRBV19 and TRBJ1-4): DGGITQSPKYLFRKEGQNVTLSCEQNLNHDAMYWYRQDPGQGLRLIYYSQIVNDFQKGDIAEGYSVSREKKESFPLTVTSAQKNPTAFYLCASKESANEKLFFGSGTQLSVL.

The chain has TRBV6-5 and TRBJ2-3; 8 bases match TRBD1. The germline V gene encodes CDR1 MNHEY and CDR2 SVGAGI. This CDR3 is built from 15 residues. With V trimmed by 6 bases and J by 0 bases, 5 bases remained unmatched. In DNA, the CDR3 is TGTGCCAGCAGGCGCCGGGACAGGAGCACAGATACGCAGTATTTT. It yields the protein CASRRRDRSTDTQYF.

The sample holds a few counts of this clone. The chain joins TRBV10-3 to TRBJ1-5; 7 bases fit TRBD1. The germline gives CDR1 ENHRY, CDR2 SYGVKD. The CDR3 sequence is 14 residues long. CDR3 nucleotide sequence: TGTGCTAGCGATCCTAGGACAGGTAGTCAGCCCCAGCATTTT. This translates into CASDPRTGSQPQHF.

This chain uses TRBV24-1 with TRBJ2-5, with D hard to call. Germline V lookup: CDR1 KGHDR, CDR2 SFDVKD. V lost 6 bases to trimming and J lost 0 bases, with 7 bases between them. CDR3 length equals 13 residues. CDR3 nucleotides: TGTGCCACCAGTCCCTCTAACCAAGAGACCCAGTACTTC. This sequence encodes CATSPSNQETQYF.

This clone has a count of ten or more. V and J are TRBV3-1 (or the pseudogene TRBV3-2) and TRBJ2-2; no firm D call. The CDR3 has 18 residues. The V gene lost 0 bases and the J gene lost 3 bases, with 17 bases spanning the gap. The V gene's germline CDR1 is LGHDT and CDR2 YNNKEL (reference sequence). CDR3 sequence: CASSQDWSTDADTGELFF. The CDR3 coding sequence is TGTGCCAGCAGCCAAGATTGGAGCACTGATGCGGACACCGGGGAGCTGTTTTTT.

This rearrangement joins TRBV19 to TRBJ1-2, with 9 bases fitting TRBD1. The CDR3 extends over 12 amino acids. Per the germline V gene, CDR1 is LNHDA and CDR2 is SQIVND (reference sequence). V gave up 5 bases and J gave up 10 bases; unmatched junction bases: 5. Here the CDR3 reads CASSPGTGYYTF. CDR3 nucleotide sequence: TGTGCCAGTAGTCCAGGGACAGGGTACTACACCTTC.